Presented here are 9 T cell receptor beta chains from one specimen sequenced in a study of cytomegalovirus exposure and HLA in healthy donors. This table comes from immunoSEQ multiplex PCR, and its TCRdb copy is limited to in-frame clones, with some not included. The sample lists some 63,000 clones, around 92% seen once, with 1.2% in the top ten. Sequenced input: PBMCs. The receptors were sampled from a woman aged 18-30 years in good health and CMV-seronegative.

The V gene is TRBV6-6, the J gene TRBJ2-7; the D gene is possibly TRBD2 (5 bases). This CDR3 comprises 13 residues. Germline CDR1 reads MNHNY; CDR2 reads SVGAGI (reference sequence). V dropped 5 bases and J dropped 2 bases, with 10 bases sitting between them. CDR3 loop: CASSPGSTYEQYF. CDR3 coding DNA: TGTGCCAGCAGTCCGGGGTCGACCTACGAGCAGTACTTC.

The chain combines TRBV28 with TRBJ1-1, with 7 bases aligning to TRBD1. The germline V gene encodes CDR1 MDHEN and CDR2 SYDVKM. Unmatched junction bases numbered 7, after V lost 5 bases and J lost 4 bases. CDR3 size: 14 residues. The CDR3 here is CASSTTGVRTEAFF. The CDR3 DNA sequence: TGTGCCAGCAGTACAACAGGGGTGCGCACTGAAGCTTTCTTT.

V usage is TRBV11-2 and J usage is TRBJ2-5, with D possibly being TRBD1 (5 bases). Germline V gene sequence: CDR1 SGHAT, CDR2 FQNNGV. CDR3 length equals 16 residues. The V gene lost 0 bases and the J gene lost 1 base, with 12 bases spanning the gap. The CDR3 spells CASSLDNAGSQETQYF. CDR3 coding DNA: TGTGCCAGCAGCTTAGATAACGCAGGGTCCCAAGAGACCCAGTACTTC.

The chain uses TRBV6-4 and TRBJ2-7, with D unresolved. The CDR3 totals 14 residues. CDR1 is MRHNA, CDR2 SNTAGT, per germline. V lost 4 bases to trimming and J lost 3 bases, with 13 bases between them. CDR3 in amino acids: CASSGNRVNYEQYF. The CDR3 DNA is TGTGCCAGCAGTGGCAACAGAGTCAACTACGAGCAGTACTTC.

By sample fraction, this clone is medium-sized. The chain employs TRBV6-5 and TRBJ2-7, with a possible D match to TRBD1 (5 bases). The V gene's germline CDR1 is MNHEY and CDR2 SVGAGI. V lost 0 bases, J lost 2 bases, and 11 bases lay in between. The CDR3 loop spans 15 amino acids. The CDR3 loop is CASSYSYIQAYEQYF. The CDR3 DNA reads TGTGCCAGCAGTTACTCGTACATACAGGCCTACGAGCAGTACTTC.

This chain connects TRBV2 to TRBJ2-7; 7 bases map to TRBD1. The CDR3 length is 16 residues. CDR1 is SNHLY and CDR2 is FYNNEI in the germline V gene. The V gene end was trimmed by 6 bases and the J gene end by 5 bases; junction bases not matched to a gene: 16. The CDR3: CASRAQGMSIVDEQYF. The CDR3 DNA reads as TGTGCCAGCAGGGCACAGGGGATGTCGATAGTCGACGAGCAGTACTTC.

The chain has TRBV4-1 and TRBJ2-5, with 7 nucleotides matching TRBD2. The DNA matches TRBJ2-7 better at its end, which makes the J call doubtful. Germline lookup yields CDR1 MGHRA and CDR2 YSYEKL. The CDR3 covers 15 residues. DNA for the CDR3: TGCGCCAGCAGCCAAAGCGGGACGGGGTACTACGAGCAGTACTTC. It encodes CASSQSGTGYYEQYF.

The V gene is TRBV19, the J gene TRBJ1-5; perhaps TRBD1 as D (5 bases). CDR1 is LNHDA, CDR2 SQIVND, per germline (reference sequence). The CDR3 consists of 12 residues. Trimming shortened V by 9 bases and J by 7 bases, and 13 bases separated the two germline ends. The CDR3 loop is CASRGVVQPQHF. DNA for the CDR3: TGTGCCAGCCGGGGGGTGGTGCAGCCCCAGCATTTT.

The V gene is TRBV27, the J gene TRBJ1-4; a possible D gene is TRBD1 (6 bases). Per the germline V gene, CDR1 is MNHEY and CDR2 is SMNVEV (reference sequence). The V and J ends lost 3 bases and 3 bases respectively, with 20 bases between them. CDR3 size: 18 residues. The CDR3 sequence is CASSFRPRFEGANEKLFF. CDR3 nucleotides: TGTGCCAGCAGTTTCAGGCCAAGGTTTGAGGGGGCTAATGAAAAACTGTTTTTT.